Listed below are T cell receptor beta chains from one sample, sequenced in a study of liver allograft versus peripheral blood T cells. TCRdb reanalysed the reads using MiXCR and keeps one entry per CDR3 protein. The repertoire holds about 13,000 distinct CDR3 sequences, with approximately 17% as singletons. These receptors originate from a human patient who had a liver transplant. The graft donor may have given rise to some T cells. Each CDR3 is given with its conserved first and last residue. D genes are given only for firm matches. Rows give clone size only sometimes, using once, few, many, or a class for an expanded clone.

v_call	d_call	clone_size	j_call	cdr3_aa	cdr3_nt
TRBV20-1	TRBD1	few	TRBJ2-3	CSAVTGVGDTQYF	TGCAGTGCGGTGACAGGGGTCGGAGATACGCAGTATTTT
TRBV15	.	.	TRBJ2-7	CATSTSRTGRGNEQYF	TGTGCCACCAGCACTTCCCGAACAGGGAGAGGGAACGAGCAGTACTTC
TRBV2	.	.	TRBJ2-2	CASRGLTNTGELFF	TGTGCCAGCCGGGGGCTCACTAACACCGGGGAGCTGTTTTTT
TRBV9	TRBD1	.	TRBJ2-7	CASSRMVGGPYEQYF	TGTGCCAGCAGCCGGATGGTAGGGGGCCCCTACGAGCAGTACTTC
TRBV30	.	many	TRBJ1-4	CAWRTQGLNEKLFF	TGTGCCTGGAGGACACAGGGCCTTAATGAAAAACTGTTTTTT
TRBV27	.	many	TRBJ1-1	CASSPFYRGLRFNTEAFF	TGTGCCAGCAGCCCATTCTACCGGGGACTCCGATTTAACACTGAAGCTTTCTTT
TRBV7-2	.	many	TRBJ1-5	CASSPVGWQPQHF	TGTGCCAGCAGCCCCGTAGGGTGGCAGCCCCAGCATTTT
TRBV7-2	.	many	TRBJ2-5	CASKRGIWETQYF	TGTGCCAGTAAAAGGGGGATTTGGGAGACCCAGTACTTC
TRBV7-2	.	medium-sized	TRBJ2-7	CASSLGDSPSYEQYF	TGTGCCAGCAGCTTAGGTGACAGCCCTTCCTACGAGCAGTACTTC
TRBV28	TRBD1	many	TRBJ1-2	CASSWGQDYGYTF	TGTGCCAGCAGTTGGGGACAGGACTATGGCTACACCTTC
TRBV13	.	many	TRBJ1-6	CASSLGLRGSSNSPLHF	TGTGCCAGCAGCTTGGGGCTTAGAGGCAGTAGCAATTCACCCCTCCACTTT
TRBV7-9	.	few	TRBJ2-1	CASSKQDSPEIGNEQFF	TGTGCCAGCAGCAAACAGGACAGCCCCGAAATTGGCAATGAGCAGTTCTTC
TRBV3-1	.	few	TRBJ1-3	CASSQRGSGNTIYF	TGTGCCAGCAGCCAGAGGGGGTCTGGAAACACCATATATTTT
TRBV7-2	.	.	TRBJ2-2	CASSSTGVNTGELFF	TGTGCCAGCAGCTCGACGGGGGTAAACACCGGGGAGCTGTTTTTT
TRBV28	.	few	TRBJ1-5	CASSLPSFGGTSNQPQHF	TGTGCCAGCAGTCTACCTTCTTTCGGAGGGACGAGCAATCAGCCCCAGCATTTT
TRBV5-4	TRBD1	medium-sized	TRBJ1-2	CASSLGQGARDYTF	TGTGCCAGCAGCCTGGGACAGGGGGCGAGAGACTACACCTTC
TRBV6-2/TRBV6-3	TRBD2	many	TRBJ2-2	CASSLGTSGGAELFF	TGTGCCAGCAGCCTCGGGACTAGCGGGGGGGCGGAGCTGTTTTTT
TRBV7-2	.	medium-sized	TRBJ1-6	CASSPRRGYSPLHF	TGTGCCAGCAGCCCCCGTAGGGGGTATTCACCCCTCCACTTT
TRBV5-4	.	.	TRBJ2-3	CASSLPTTDTQYF	TGTGCCAGCAGCTTGCCCACCACAGATACGCAGTATTTT
TRBV28	.	medium-sized	TRBJ2-2	CASRSSGNTGELFF	TGTGCCAGCAGGAGTAGCGGGAACACCGGGGAGCTGTTTTTT
TRBV6-5	.	medium-sized	TRBJ1-2	CASSSSPGYYGYTF	TGTGCCAGCAGTTCTTCTCCAGGGTACTATGGCTACACCTTC
TRBV12-3/TRBV12-4	.	few	TRBJ2-1	CASRPPGQGFSYNEQFF	TGTGCCAGCAGGCCTCCGGGGCAGGGGTTTTCCTACAATGAGCAGTTCTTC
TRBV24-1	.	few	TRBJ2-3	CATSTGSTSTDTQYF	TGTGCCACCAGTACGGGGAGTACCTCCACAGATACGCAGTATTTT